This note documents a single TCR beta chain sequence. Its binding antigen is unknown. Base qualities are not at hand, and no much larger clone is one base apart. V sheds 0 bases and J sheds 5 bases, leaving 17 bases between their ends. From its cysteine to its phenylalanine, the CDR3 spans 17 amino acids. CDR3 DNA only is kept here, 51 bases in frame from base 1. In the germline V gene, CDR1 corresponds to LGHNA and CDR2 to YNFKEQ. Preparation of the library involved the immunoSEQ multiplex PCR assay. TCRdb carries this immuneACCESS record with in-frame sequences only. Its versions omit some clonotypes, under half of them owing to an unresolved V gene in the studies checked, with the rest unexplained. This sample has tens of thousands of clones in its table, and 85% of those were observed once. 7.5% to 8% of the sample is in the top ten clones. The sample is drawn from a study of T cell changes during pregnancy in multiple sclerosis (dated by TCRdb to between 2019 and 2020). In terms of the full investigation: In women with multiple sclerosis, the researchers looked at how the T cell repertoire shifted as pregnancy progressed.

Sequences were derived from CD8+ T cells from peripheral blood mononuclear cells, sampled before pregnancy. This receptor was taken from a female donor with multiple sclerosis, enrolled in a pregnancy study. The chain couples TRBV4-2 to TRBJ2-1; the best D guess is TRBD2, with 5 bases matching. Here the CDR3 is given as CASSQDLGILRHNEQFF. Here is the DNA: TGTGCCAGCAGCCAAGATCTCGGGATTCTCCGCCACAATGAGCAGTTCTTC.